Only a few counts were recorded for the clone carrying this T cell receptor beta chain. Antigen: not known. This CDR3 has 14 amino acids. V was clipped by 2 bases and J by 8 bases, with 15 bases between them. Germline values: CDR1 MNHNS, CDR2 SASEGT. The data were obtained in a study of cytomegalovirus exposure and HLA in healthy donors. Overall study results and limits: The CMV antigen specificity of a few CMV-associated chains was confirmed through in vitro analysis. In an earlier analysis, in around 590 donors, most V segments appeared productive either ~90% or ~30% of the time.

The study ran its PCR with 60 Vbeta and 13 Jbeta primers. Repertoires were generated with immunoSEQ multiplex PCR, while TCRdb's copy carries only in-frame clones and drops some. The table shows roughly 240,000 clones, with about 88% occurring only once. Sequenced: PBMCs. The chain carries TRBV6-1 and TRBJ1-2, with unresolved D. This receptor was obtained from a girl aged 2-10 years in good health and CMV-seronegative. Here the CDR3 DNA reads TGTGCCAGCAGTGAAAGTCGGGGAAAGGGCGGCTACACCTTC. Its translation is CASSESRGKGGYTF.